This TCR beta chain is drawn from a study of shared clonotypes between healthy human individuals. This clone was observed a single time. Its antigen is currently unknown. Overall study findings and caveats: Sequencing depth was expected to influence donor clonotype sharing. Rarefaction exposed incomplete sorted-subset sequencing despite large depth. Estimated richness values were generally larger in naive subsets than in memory subsets.

An even split of each subset's genomic DNA across several immunoSEQ plates was performed. Sequencing was performed with immunoSEQ multiplex PCR; in TCRdb, only in-frame clones are kept and a portion is missing. The table records under 650,000 clones, approximately 95% of them present only once. The clonotype comes from a woman between 25 and 40 years old in good health. Sequencing was performed on naive CD4+ T cells sorted from blood. Subset described: CD45RA+ positively selected.

CDR3 bases: TGTGCCAGCAGGCCCCTCTTAGAGGCCTACAATGAGCAGTTCTTC. This translates into CASRPLLEAYNEQFF. This chain joins TRBV27 and TRBJ2-1; D ambiguous. Germline values: CDR1 MNHEY, CDR2 SMNVEV (reference sequence). The V end was cut by 6 bases, the J end by 2 bases, with 14 bases between. There are 15 residues in the CDR3.